The 26 T cell receptor beta chains below were found in one sample sequenced in a study of OX40 agonist ivuxolimab in advanced cancers. TCRdb keeps only in-frame clones here, not all; method: immunoSEQ multiplex PCR. The sample contains some 42,000 clones, 80% to 90% of which appear only once. The sample in question was CD4+ or CD8+ T cells sorted from blood, obtained in a trial of the OX40 agonist ivuxolimab. These receptors came from an adult with an advanced solid tumor such as melanoma, head and neck, liver or kidney cancer.

This chain links TRBV6-5 with TRBJ2-7, with TRBD2 as a possible D gene (5 bases). Germline V gene lookup returns CDR1 MNHEY and CDR2 SVGAGI. The germline V and J ends were trimmed by 2 bases and 2 bases, with 7 bases remaining between them. The CDR3 length is 13 residues. CDR3 DNA sequence: TGTGCCAGCAGTTACCTAGCCACCTACGAGCAGTACTTC. This codes for CASSYLATYEQYF.

The CDR3 reads CASSLGGDTEAFF. Written as DNA, the CDR3 is TGCGCCAGCAGCTTAGGGGGGGACACTGAAGCTTTCTTT. V and J are TRBV5-1 and TRBJ1-1, with D perhaps TRBD1 (6 bases). The CDR3 contains 13 residues. V shed 2 bases and J shed 3 bases, with 8 bases lying between them. In germline, CDR1 is SGHRS, CDR2 YFSETQ.

CDR3 nucleotide sequence: TGTGCCAGCACTTATAGAAGGATGAGTCAGCCCCAGCATTTT. Amino acids: CASTYRRMSQPQHF. The chain carries TRBV28 and TRBJ1-5; no clear D. Germline CDR1 MDHEN, CDR2 SYDVKM. The CDR3 is 14 residues long. V lost 7 bases and J 6 bases, leaving 16 bases between the germline ends.

The chain couples TRBV7-2 to TRBJ1-5, with 8 bases identical to TRBD1. Germline CDR1 and CDR2: SGHTA and FQGNSA. The CDR3 consists of 13 residues. V was pared by 5 bases and J by 4 bases, with 1 base of the junction left unmatched. CDR3 region: CASSTGGNQPQHF. In nucleotides, the CDR3 is TGTGCCAGCAGCACAGGGGGAAATCAGCCCCAGCATTTT.

The rearrangement uses TRBV9 and TRBJ1-3; D remains unclear. Germline assignment: CDR1 SGDLS and CDR2 YYNGEE. The CDR3 runs to 15 residues. Trimming stripped 0 bases from V and 0 bases from J, with 7 bases between. This CDR3 reads CASSVAAFSGNTIYF. The DNA of the CDR3 is TGTGCCAGCAGCGTAGCGGCGTTCTCTGGAAACACCATATATTTT.

V usage is TRBV7-9 and J usage is TRBJ2-3, with 7 bases aligning to TRBD1. J lost 2 bases, V lost 0 bases, and 2 bases had no gene match. This CDR3 region has 15 residues. Per germline, CDR1 SEHNR and CDR2 FQNEAQ (reference sequence). CDR3 amino acids: CASSLAGQLTDTQYF. The CDR3, as DNA: TGTGCCAGCAGCTTAGCGGGACAGCTCACAGATACGCAGTATTTT.

This chain links TRBV6-1 with TRBJ2-7; no definite D call. V gave up 1 base and J gave up 6 bases, with 16 bases separating them. The CDR3 covers 15 residues. Germline V lookup: CDR1 MNHNS, CDR2 SASEGT. In nucleotides, the CDR3 is TGTGCCAGCAGTGAAGTAAGGGCTGGATCGGGCGAGCAGTACTTC. Protein: CASSEVRAGSGEQYF.

V usage is TRBV4-3 and J usage is TRBJ1-3; maybe TRBD1 (5 bases). Trimming removed 0 bases from V and 5 bases from J, with 14 bases in between. CDR3 length: 16 residues. Germline V CDR1 and CDR2: LGHNA, YSLEER. CDR3 residues: CASSQDTEAGRNTIYF. DNA of the CDR3: TGCGCCAGCAGCCAAGACACTGAGGCAGGGAGAAACACCATATATTTT.

This clone showed up just a few times. The V gene is TRBV6-1, the J gene TRBJ1-2; D might be TRBD1 (5 bases). The CDR3 is made up of 13 amino acids. V was pared by 2 bases and J by 2 bases, with 6 bases between. The V gene's germline CDR1 is MNHNS and CDR2 SASEGT. This chain's CDR3 is CASSETGNYGYTF. DNA of the CDR3: TGTGCCAGCAGTGAAACAGGCAACTATGGCTACACCTTC.

The J gene is TRBJ1-1, the V gene TRBV5-1; no definite D call. From germline, CDR1 is SGHRS and CDR2 YFSETQ. The CDR3 contains 12 residues. V was shortened by 4 bases and J by 3 bases, with 7 bases between the two germline ends. CDR3 protein: CASSDRHTEAFF. In DNA form, the CDR3 reads TGCGCCAGCAGCGATCGACACACTGAAGCTTTCTTT. Using reference TRBV5-1 and TRBJ1-1 for the parts outside the CDR3, the full variable domain is KAGVTQTPRYLIKTRGQQVTLSCSPISGHRSVSWYQQTPGQGLQFLFEYFSETQRNKGNFPGRFSGRQFSNSRSEMNVSTLELGDSALYLCASSDRHTEAFFGQGTRLTVV.

The V call is TRBV9, the J call TRBJ1-2; possibly TRBD1 for D (5 bases). There are 14 residues in the CDR3. With 5 bases removed from V and 9 bases from J, the gap between germline ends came to 20 bases. CDR1 is SGDLS and CDR2 is YYNGEE in the germline V gene. As DNA, the CDR3 is TGTGCCAGCAGTCCCTCCTCCGGGGCAGGTAGCTACACCTTC. Translation: CASSPSSGAGSYTF. The whole variable domain, filled in from reference TRBV9 and TRBJ1-2, reads DSGVTQTPKHLITATGQRVTLRCSPRSGDLSVYWYQQSLDQGLQFLIQYYNGEERAKGNILERFSAQQFPDLHSELNLSSLELGDSALYFCASSPSSGAGSYTFGSGTRLTVV.

This chain joins TRBV11-2 and TRBJ1-1; D unresolved. V dropped 1 base and J dropped 1 base, with 7 bases sitting between them. The CDR3 consists of 14 residues. Germline values: CDR1 SGHAT, CDR2 FQNNGV. In DNA form, the CDR3 reads TGTGCCAGCAGCTTAGGACGGGAGAACACTGAAGCTTTCTTT. Protein: CASSLGRENTEAFF.

The V call is TRBV5-8, the J call TRBJ2-2; tentative D call: TRBD2 (6 bases). Germline V gene sequence: CDR1 SGHTS, CDR2 YDEGEE. Trimming took 6 bases from V and 5 from J, leaving 14 bases between them. The CDR3 sequence is 14 residues long. This chain's CDR3 is CASMGGTRTGELFF. CDR3 DNA: TGTGCCAGCATGGGGGGAACGAGGACCGGGGAGCTGTTTTTT.

This chain joins TRBV11-2 and TRBJ1-5; 10 nucleotides align to TRBD1. The CDR3 contains 14 residues. Germline V gene lookup returns CDR1 SGHAT and CDR2 FQNNGV. V gave up 6 bases and J gave up 7 bases; unmatched junction bases: 6. DNA for the CDR3: TGTGCCAGCAGTGTGACAGGGGGCAGACAGCCCCAGCATTTT. As protein: CASSVTGGRQPQHF.

The gene calls are TRBV5-8 and TRBJ1-5, with D possibly matching TRBD1 (5 bases). Trimming cost V 2 bases and J 3 bases, with 9 bases left between them. The CDR3 contains 14 residues. From germline, CDR1 is SGHTS and CDR2 YDEGEE. The CDR3 DNA sequence: TGTGCCAGCAGCTTATGGGGGATCAATCAGCCCCAGCATTTT. This translates into CASSLWGINQPQHF.

The rearrangement joins TRBV4-1 to TRBJ2-4, with TRBD2 matching 7 bases. CDR3 length: 16 amino acids. Germline CDR1 reads MGHRA; CDR2 reads YSYEKL. The V segment lost 4 bases and the J segment 3 bases; nucleotides outside the gene matches: 9. CDR3: CASSPRVSGFKNIQYF. The CDR3 DNA follows: TGCGCCAGCAGCCCACGAGTTAGCGGGTTCAAAAACATTCAGTACTTC.

This chain connects TRBV27 to TRBJ1-5, with 8 nucleotides matching TRBD1. Germline V gives CDR1 MNHEY, CDR2 SMNVEV (reference sequence). CDR3 length equals 15 residues. V gave up 5 bases and J gave up 2 bases; unmatched junction bases: 5. The CDR3 protein is CASSPQTGGNQPQHF. The CDR3 DNA sequence: TGTGCCAGCAGTCCACAGACAGGGGGCAATCAGCCCCAGCATTTT.

The chain recombines TRBV29-1 with TRBJ2-3; 8 bases map to TRBD2. CDR1 is SQVTM and CDR2 is ANQGSEA in the germline V gene. CDR3 size: 16 residues. The V gene end was trimmed by 4 bases and the J gene end by 0 bases; junction bases not matched to a gene: 9. As DNA, the CDR3 is TGCAGCGTTGTTGGGGTACGGGAGGGTAGCACAGATACGCAGTATTTT. Its protein product is CSVVGVREGSTDTQYF.

This clone was seen a single time. The chain couples TRBV23-1 to TRBJ1-5; D is perhaps TRBD1 (5 bases). TRBV23-1 belongs to the ORF category, with a function that is uncertain. Trimming took off 0 bases at V and 0 bases at J, with 9 bases between the two ends. The CDR3 runs to 16 residues. The CDR3 DNA reads TGCGCCAGCAGTCAATCGGAACAGGATAGCAATCAGCCCCAGCATTTT. It yields the protein CASSQSEQDSNQPQHF.

The table lists this clone with a count of one. The rearrangement uses TRBV28 and TRBJ1-5; TRBD1 matches 7 bases. The CDR3 extends over 14 amino acids. The trim removed 5 bases at V and 8 bases at J, leaving 9 bases unmatched. Germline CDR1 MDHEN, CDR2 SYDVKM. The DNA for the CDR3 is TGTGCCAGCAGTCGAACAGGGGTCCTGGAGCCCCAGCATTTT. It encodes CASSRTGVLEPQHF.

The V and J genes are TRBV10-3 and TRBJ2-2; the D gene could be TRBD1 or TRBD2 (5 bases each). This CDR3 has 16 residues. Germline CDR1 ENHRY, CDR2 SYGVKD. Trimming removed 8 bases at V and 1 base at J, with 17 bases between. The CDR3: CAIGGVKTLNTGELFF. The CDR3 region has the DNA TGTGCCATCGGGGGTGTAAAGACCCTGAACACCGGGGAGCTGTTTTTT.

The chain's CDR3 is CAWRVGTGKDQPQHF. CDR3 in DNA: TGTGCCTGGAGGGTGGGGACAGGGAAGGATCAGCCCCAGCATTTT. The rearrangement uses TRBV30 and TRBJ1-5, with 9 bases that match TRBD1. CDR1 GTSNPN and CDR2 SVGIG come from the germline V gene (reference sequence). The CDR3 runs 15 residues. V shed 3 bases, J shed 5 bases, and the junction held 8 bases outside the gene matches. The variable domain in full, with the rest retrieved from reference TRBV30 and TRBJ1-5, is SQTIHQWPATLVQPVGSPLSLECTVEGTSNPNLYWYRQAAGRGLQLLFYSVGIGQISSEVPQNLSASRPQDRQFILSSKKLLLSDSGFYLCAWRVGTGKDQPQHFGDGTRLSIL.

This clone was counted only a few times. This sequence joins TRBV30 and TRBJ1-1; 8 positions agree with TRBD1. J lost 1 base, V lost 5 bases, and 6 bases had no gene match. The germline V gene has CDR1 GTSNPN and CDR2 SVGIG (reference sequence). The CDR3 covers 14 residues. CDR3 residues: CAWSPGQANTEAFF. DNA of the CDR3: TGTGCCTGGTCCCCGGGACAGGCGAACACTGAAGCTTTCTTT.

The V gene is TRBV6-1, the J gene TRBJ2-7, with 9 bases identical to TRBD1. V dropped 2 bases and J dropped 1; count of bases not matched to a gene: 3. Germline lookup yields CDR1 MNHNS and CDR2 SASEGT. This CDR3 comprises 15 residues. The CDR3 DNA is TGTGCCAGCAGTGAATACGGGACAGGGTCCTACGAGCAGTACTTC. It is translated as CASSEYGTGSYEQYF.

The CDR3 spells CASSAVRDYGYTF. The CDR3 nucleotides read TGTGCCAGCAGTGCAGTACGGGATTATGGCTACACCTTC. The rearrangement uses TRBV2 and TRBJ1-2; D unresolved. Trimming stripped 4 bases from V and 5 bases from J, with 11 bases between. Germline V gives CDR1 SNHLY, CDR2 FYNNEI. This CDR3 spans 13 amino acids.

CDR3 amino acids: CASSQQGVGTEAFF. The CDR3 DNA sequence: TGTGCCAGTAGTCAACAGGGTGTGGGCACTGAAGCTTTCTTT. The V gene is TRBV19, the J gene TRBJ1-1; possibly TRBD1 for D (6 bases). Germline CDR1 reads LNHDA; CDR2 reads SQIVND (reference sequence). Between the trimmed V and J ends, which lost 5 bases and 4 bases, there was a span of 14 bases. The CDR3 runs 14 residues. The variable domain in full, completed from reference TRBV19 and TRBJ1-1, reads DGGITQSPKYLFRKEGQNVTLSCEQNLNHDAMYWYRQDPGQGLRLIYYSQIVNDFQKGDIAEGYSVSREKKESFPLTVTSAQKNPTAFYLCASSQQGVGTEAFFGQGTRLTVV.